These T cell receptor beta chains were read from a single sample in a study of cytomegalovirus exposure and HLA in healthy donors. The data were produced by immunoSEQ multiplex PCR, yet TCRdb's version contains in-frame clones alone and is incomplete. The table has around 130,000 clones, around 78% seen once. The specimen was PBMCs. The receptors shown here come from a woman in her thirties or forties in good health and CMV-seronegative. The CDR3 runs from the conserved cysteine through the conserved F or W. D genes are given only for firm matches. Clone size appears in some rows only: once, few, many, or a class for an expanded clone.

TRBJ2-3	NA	TRBV5-1	NA	CASSLLQGGQTDTQYF	TGCGCCAGCAGCTTACTACAGGGTGGGCAGACAGATACGCAGTATTTT
TRBJ2-1	NA	TRBV5-1	TRBD2	CASSTGLAGESMYNEQFF	TGCGCCAGCAGCACAGGACTAGCGGGGGAATCCATGTACAATGAGCAGTTCTTC
TRBJ2-7	NA	TRBV5-8	NA	CASSLAKSFGGYEQYF	TGTGCCAGCAGCTTGGCTAAATCGTTTGGAGGGTACGAGCAGTACTTC
TRBJ2-3	NA	TRBV5-1	TRBD2	CASSGGESTDTQYF	TGCGCCAGCAGTGGGGGGGAATCAACAGATACGCAGTATTTT
TRBJ1-5	few	TRBV4-2	NA	CASSRTVDQPQHF	TGTGCCAGCAGCCGAACGGTAGATCAGCCCCAGCATTTT
TRBJ2-5	NA	TRBV28	NA	CASMGDTQETQYF	TGTGCCAGCATGGGGGACACTCAAGAGACCCAGTACTTC
TRBJ2-5	NA	TRBV28	TRBD1	CASNESGTGGIQTQYF	TGTGCCAGCAATGAATCCGGGACAGGGGGTATACAGACCCAGTACTTC
TRBJ1-1	NA	TRBV7-3	NA	CASSPDGNSEAFF	TGTGCCAGCAGTCCGGACGGGAACTCTGAAGCTTTCTTT
TRBJ2-7	NA	TRBV29-1	NA	CSVEIYYEQYF	TGCAGCGTCGAAATATACTACGAGCAGTACTTC
TRBJ2-7	NA	TRBV28	NA	CASSLSTGLMQYF	TGTGCCAGCAGTTTATCCACCGGACTAATGCAGTACTTC
TRBJ2-3	few	TRBV5-1	TRBD2	CASSLGGGAVTDTQYF	TGCGCCAGCAGCTTGGGCGGGGGGGCCGTCACAGATACGCAGTATTTT
TRBJ2-2	NA	TRBV9	TRBD1	CASSPGTANTGELFF	TGTGCCAGCAGCCCCGGGACAGCGAACACCGGGGAGCTGTTTTTT
TRBJ1-1	NA	TRBV6-1	TRBD1	CASRAPTGPSTEAFF	TGTGCCAGCAGAGCCCCGACAGGGCCGTCGACTGAAGCTTTCTTT
TRBJ1-1	NA	TRBV19	TRBD1	CASSPRQGQADTEAFF	TGTGCCAGTAGTCCCAGACAGGGCCAAGCCGACACTGAAGCTTTCTTT
TRBJ2-2	NA	TRBV2	TRBD1	CASSEHRGLSGELFF	TGTGCCAGCAGTGAACACAGGGGGCTATCCGGGGAGCTGTTTTTT
TRBJ1-2	NA	TRBV7-2	NA	CASRLGNTGGIYGYTF	TGTGCCAGCAGACTAGGGAACACGGGCGGAATCTATGGCTACACCTTC
TRBJ1-6	once	TRBV30	NA	CAWRPPGGEASPLHF	TGTGCCTGGAGACCTCCGGGGGGGGAGGCTTCACCCCTCCACTTT
TRBJ1-1	NA	TRBV5-5	NA	CASSTARDTEAFF	TGTGCCAGCAGCACAGCCAGGGACACTGAAGCTTTCTTT
TRBJ2-5	few	TRBV7-6	NA	CASSLGFRETQYF	TGTGCCAGCAGCTTAGGTTTCAGGGAGACCCAGTACTTC
TRBJ2-3	NA	TRBV5-1	TRBD2	CASSLDGLAGGNTQYF	TGCGCCAGCAGCTTAGATGGACTAGCGGGAGGTAATACGCAGTATTTT
TRBJ2-7	NA	TRBV7-6	TRBD1	CASSLGTGSYEQYF	TGTGCCAGCAGCTTGGGGACAGGCTCCTACGAGCAGTACTTC
TRBJ1-2	NA	TRBV5-1	NA	CASSLVPGYVDGYTF	TGCGCCAGCAGCTTGGTTCCAGGGTACGTAGATGGCTACACCTTC
TRBJ1-1	NA	TRBV5-1	NA	CASTDTAPEAFF	TGCGCCAGCACCGACACGGCCCCTGAAGCTTTCTTT
TRBJ2-1	NA	TRBV13	TRBD2	CASSTRTSGRGLEQFF	TGTGCCAGCAGCACTCGGACTAGCGGGAGGGGACTTGAGCAGTTCTTC
TRBJ2-7	NA	TRBV7-6	TRBD2	CASSLGLAGPIRYEQYF	TGTGCCAGCAGCCTGGGACTAGCGGGGCCCATTCGCTACGAGCAGTACTTC
TRBJ1-1	NA	TRBV19	NA	CASSPRTGDLNTEAFF	TGTGCCAGTAGCCCCCGAACAGGCGACTTGAACACTGAAGCTTTCTTT